Described below is a single T cell receptor beta chain sequence and its context. Its target is unknown. The data originate from a study of response to subunit inactivated influenza vaccine. Study findings and constraints: Researchers suggested that each seasonal influenza vaccination recruits few new T cells.

MiXCR, run by TCRdb on the RT-PCR reads, gives a single entry per CDR3 protein. The sample holds some 600,000 distinct CDR3 sequences, 14% seen once. The sequence derives from a man aged 45-65 years who received an inactivated influenza vaccine. Material: PBMCs from blood, obtained roughly 2 weeks before vaccination.

This CDR3 is CASSPPYGDTQYF. DNA for the CDR3: TGTGCCAGCTCACCACCCTACGGAGATACGCAGTATTTT. V is TRBV18 and J is TRBJ2-3; D gene ambiguous. There are 13 residues in the CDR3. The V and J ends lost 0 bases and 5 bases respectively, with 6 bases between them. Germline-derived CDR1 and CDR2 are KGHSH and LQKENI.